The 6 T cell receptor beta chains below all came from one sample that was sequenced in a study of T cells expressing NK-cell markers. TCRdb reanalyzed the 5' RACE reads, giving one entry per CDR3 protein sequence and no DNA. The sample table sets out roughly 280,000 distinct CDR3 sequences. Specimen: blood T cells: a sorted CD56 or NKG2C T cell subset, CD4+ or CD8+ T cells, or bulk PBMC T cells (not recorded which). The receptors shown here come from a man between 18 and 35 years old in good health.

By frequency, this clonotype registers medium-sized (0.01 to 0.1%). The genes are TRBV5-4 and TRBJ2-5; with no DNA, the TCRdb D assignment of TRBD1 cannot be verified. Germline CDR1 and CDR2: SGHNT and YYREEE (reference sequence). The CDR3 length is 15 residues. The CDR3 sequence: CASSLGTKGKETQYF.

This rearrangement joins TRBV12-3 or TRBV12-4 to TRBJ2-3; absent DNA, TCRdb's TRBD2 call cannot be checked. The CDR3 loop spans 16 amino acids. CDR3 loop: CASRAGLAVFTDTQYF.

The rearrangement links TRBV6-5 to TRBJ2-1. Germline CDR1 and CDR2: MNHEY and SVGAGI. This CDR3 region has 14 residues. CDR3 sequence reads: CASSYRGLGIEQFF.

The chain combines TRBV10-3 with TRBJ2-5. Germline V CDR1 and CDR2: ENHRY, SYGVKD. This CDR3 has 14 amino acids. CDR3: CAISDYGSQETQYF.

The chain employs TRBV7-8 and TRBJ2-1; with no DNA, the TCRdb D assignment of TRBD1 cannot be verified. CDR1 and CDR2 from the germline V gene are SGHVS and FQNEAQ. This CDR3 has 17 residues. Here the CDR3 reads CASSLGRPGTAYNEQFF.

The chain links TRBV12-3 or TRBV12-4 to TRBJ2-2; without DNA, the TCRdb call of TRBD2 cannot be checked. The CDR3 loop spans 15 amino acids. This CDR3 is CASSFGREDTGELFF.